This TCR beta chain originates from a study of Ad26.COV2.S vaccination and SARS-CoV-2 variants. Broader study findings: Reported findings describe substantial breadth in spike-specific CD8+ and CD4+ T cell responses following vaccination.

Described treatment: 15 to 20 received Ad26.COV2.S at low or high dose, single or two shots; roughly 5 received placebo; per-sample allocation not given. Sampling was done on day 63 after the first vaccine or placebo injection. As its vector, the vaccine had Ad26, which expressed Wuhan-strain SARS-CoV-2 spike. From germline, CDR1 is MNHEY and CDR2 SVGAGI. Trimming cost V 2 bases and J 1 base, with 11 bases left between them. There are 15 residues in the CDR3. Method: immunoSEQ multiplex PCR; TCRdb's copy keeps in-frame clones and lacks some. This table has approximately 420,000 clones, roughly 90% appearing once. A note on this clone: Its antigen is as yet unknown.

V usage is TRBV6-5 and J usage is TRBJ2-5; D is undetermined. The sequenced sample was peripheral blood, obtained in a trial of Ad26.COV2.S vaccine versus placebo. This TCR was sampled from a person aged 18-60 years who received the Ad26.COV2.S COVID-19 vaccine or a placebo. CDR3 residues: CASSYALTSQETQYF. DNA of the CDR3: TGTGCCAGCAGTTACGCGTTAACCTCCCAAGAGACCCAGTACTTC.